This entry lists 16 T cell receptor beta chains sequenced from one sample in a study of blood T cells in healthy people across ages. A second PCR, run for roughly 7 to 12 cycles, used a sample-barcoded 5' primer plus a J-beta primer mix. TCRdb re-called the 5' RACE reads through MiXCR, storing one row per CDR3 protein. The sample carries hundreds of thousands of distinct CDR3 sequences, around 43% recorded once. Source material: blood. The receptors come from a man aged 55 to 70 in good health.

In this sample, this clonotype turned up a few times. The rearrangement links TRBV9 to TRBJ1-2, with 7 nucleotides matching TRBD1. The trim removed 0 bases at V and 3 bases at J, leaving 8 bases unmatched. The V gene's germline CDR1 is SGDLS and CDR2 YYNGEE. The CDR3 is 16 residues long. The CDR3 reads CASSVGFSTGHYGYTF. The CDR3 nucleotides are TGTGCCAGCAGCGTAGGTTTTTCGACAGGGCACTATGGCTACACCTTC.

This clonotype has only a few counts. The chain recombines TRBV7-9 with TRBJ2-1; no clear D. This CDR3 is 15 amino acids long. V gave up 5 bases and J gave up 1 base, with 12 bases separating them. Germline V gene lookup returns CDR1 SEHNR and CDR2 FQNEAQ (reference sequence). The CDR3 sequence: CASSEKIGSYNEQFF. In DNA, the CDR3 is TGTGCCAGCAGCGAAAAGATTGGATCCTACAATGAGCAGTTCTTC.

This clonotype was counted only a few times. The chain is built from TRBV6-2 or TRBV6-3 and TRBJ2-5; D gene ambiguous. Germline CDR1 MNHEY, CDR2 SVGEGT. The ends were cut back, 5 bases at V and 3 bases at J, with 7 bases in the middle. This CDR3 contains 12 residues. CDR3 DNA: TGTGCCAGCAGTCAGACGGAAGAGACCCAGTACTTC. It codes for CASSQTEETQYF.

The CDR3 DNA reads as TGTGCCAGCAGTCATAGCGGGAGGGACCAAGAGACCCAGTACTTC. Translating it yields CASSHSGRDQETQYF. The chain combines TRBV12-3 or TRBV12-4 with TRBJ2-7; 11 nucleotides align to TRBD2. The J call may be wrong; the DNA end is better matched by TRBJ2-5. The CDR3 length is 15 residues.

This sequence joins TRBV4-3 and TRBJ2-7, with 8 nucleotides matching TRBD2. The germline gives CDR1 LGHNA, CDR2 YSLEER. With 1 base clipped from V and 0 bases from J, the junction kept 2 bases outside the gene matches. CDR3 length: 15 residues. CDR3 in amino acids: CASSQGSGASYEQYF. In DNA, the CDR3 is TGCGCCAGCAGCCAAGGTAGCGGGGCCTCCTACGAGCAGTACTTC.

This clonotype was observed a few times. The chain has TRBV20-1 and TRBJ2-3, with TRBD2 matching over 12 bases. This CDR3 is built from 16 residues. J was trimmed by 4 bases and V by 0 bases; bases with no gene match: 5. Per germline, CDR1 DFQATT and CDR2 SNEGSKA (reference sequence). The CDR3 DNA is TGCAGTGCTAGAGATCAGGCTAGCGGGGGGGCAGATACGCAGTATTTT. Its translation: CSARDQASGGADTQYF.

There are many counts of this clonotype. V usage is TRBV12-3 or TRBV12-4 and J usage is TRBJ2-5, with 7 bases matching TRBD1. V was pared by 6 bases and J by 3 bases, with 13 bases of the junction left unmatched. This CDR3 has 16 residues. CDR3 bases: TGTGCCAGCAGCCGGGGACAGAAACTAACTGAAGAGACCCAGTACTTC. Its translation: CASSRGQKLTEETQYF.

The chain recombines TRBV9 with TRBJ2-5; D is unclear. Trimming cost V 0 bases and J 11 bases, with 20 bases left between them. CDR3 length: 15 residues. Germline V gives CDR1 SGDLS, CDR2 YYNGEE. CDR3 residues: CASSVGAETYNEQYF. CDR3 nucleotide sequence: TGTGCCAGCAGCGTAGGGGCTGAAACCTACAATGAGCAGTACTTC. The full variable domain, its missing parts supplied by reference TRBV9 and TRBJ2-5, is DSGVTQTPKHLITATGQRVTLRCSPRSGDLSVYWYQQSLDQGLQFLIQYYNGEERAKGNILERFSAQQFPDLHSELNLSSLELGDSALYFCASSVGAETYNEQYFGPGTRLLVL.

This clonotype appeared a few times. This chain connects TRBV7-9 to TRBJ2-5; 7 positions agree with TRBD1. The germline gives CDR1 SEHNR, CDR2 FQNEAQ (reference sequence). The CDR3 length is 15 residues. V shed 5 bases, J shed 2 bases, and the junction held 8 bases outside the gene matches. The CDR3 region is CASSPMGQTQETQYF. The CDR3 DNA is TGTGCCAGCAGCCCAATGGGACAGACACAAGAGACCCAGTACTTC.

This clonotype was observed a few times. The V call is TRBV5-6, the J call TRBJ1-5, with unresolved D. Trimming left V 0 bases short and J 6 bases short, with 4 bases between. The CDR3 spans 12 residues. CDR1 is SGHDT and CDR2 is YYEEEE in the germline V gene. CDR3 nucleotides: TGTGCCAGCAGCTTGGGTTCTCAGCCCCAGCATTTT. Translation gives CASSLGSQPQHF.

The table lists this clonotype with many counts. V gene TRBV7-2 combines with J gene TRBJ1-6; D is unclear. V shed 5 bases and J shed 4 bases, with 3 bases lying between them. CDR1 and CDR2 (germline): SGHTA, FQGNSA. The CDR3 contains 12 residues. The CDR3 reads CASSQYNSPLHF. The DNA for the CDR3 is TGTGCCAGCAGCCAGTATAATTCACCCCTCCACTTT.

The table lists this clonotype with a few counts. J is TRBJ2-1 and V is TRBV12-3 or TRBV12-4; D is undetermined. The CDR3 extends over 14 amino acids. V was pared by 3 bases and J by 8 bases, with 14 bases between. The CDR3 sequence: CASSFLEVFDEQFF. The CDR3 DNA reads as TGTGCCAGCAGTTTCCTAGAGGTCTTCGATGAGCAGTTCTTC.

This clonotype came up a few times. J is TRBJ2-7 and V is TRBV7-2; 8 positions match TRBD1. The CDR3 totals 17 residues. In germline, CDR1 is SGHTA, CDR2 FQGNSA. V shed 5 bases, J shed 1 base, and the junction held 13 bases outside the gene matches. In DNA, the CDR3 is TGTGCCAGCAGCCGACAAATGTCCGGGACAGGTTCCTACGAGCAGTACTTC. This sequence encodes CASSRQMSGTGSYEQYF.

This clonotype was recorded a few times. The V call is TRBV28, the J call TRBJ2-4; D gene uncertain. Germline V gene lookup returns CDR1 MDHEN and CDR2 SYDVKM. Trimming stripped 6 bases from V and 13 bases from J, with 16 bases between. The length of the CDR3 is 12 residues. The CDR3 nucleotides are TGTGCCAGCAGCTTCCAAACCGGCGGACAGTACTTC. Residues: CASSFQTGGQYF. Complete variable domain (other parts from reference TRBV28 and TRBJ2-4): DVKVTQSSRYLVKRTGEKVFLECVQDMDHENMFWYRQDPGLGLRLIYFSYDVKMKEKGDIPEGYSVSREKKERFSLILESASTNQTSMYLCASSFQTGGQYFGAGTRLSVL.

Points on this clonotype: The germline gene is not matched at one end of the junction; a read error may be the cause. This chain connects TRBV11-3 to TRBJ2-1; 9 positions agree with TRBD2. Germline V CDR1 and CDR2: SGHNT, YENEEA. This CDR3 has 14 residues. The DNA of the CDR3 is TGTGCCAGCAGGTTAGCGGGGGTCTACAATGAGCAGTTCTTC. It is translated as CASRLAGVYNEQFF.

This clonotype has more than one count but fewer than ten. The chain carries TRBV5-1 and TRBJ2-3; a weak D match, TRBD2 (5 bases). V was clipped by 3 bases and J by 6 bases, with 14 bases between them. The CDR3 spans 14 residues. Germline CDR1 is SGHRS and CDR2 is YFSETQ. CDR3 sequence reads: CASSSGPGGDTQYF. The CDR3 nucleotides read TGCGCCAGCAGCTCTGGACCCGGCGGGGATACGCAGTATTTT.